This T cell receptor (beta chain) was sequenced for a study of beta chain features in type 1 diabetes. Findings and limits, study-wide: Shorter TCRB CDR3s, moderately but significantly so, marked every one of the four CD4+ subsets in Type 1 diabetes patients. Insertions were fewer and deletions more numerous at VDJ junctions in type 1 diabetes patients.

The germline gives CDR1 SEHNR, CDR2 FQNEAQ (reference sequence). The CDR3 extends over 14 amino acids. V lost 0 bases to trimming and J lost 9 bases; unmatched junction nucleotides: 6. This clone has more than one count but fewer than ten. What it binds is unknown. Expressed TCRB transcripts were sequenced because the isolated RNA had all been reverse transcribed beforehand. The method was immunoSEQ multiplex PCR; TCRdb's version includes in-frame clones alone and lacks a portion of them. The sample carries around 710,000 clones, around an eighth recorded once. The source is a man aged 25-40 years with type 1 diabetes. The chain joins TRBV7-9 to TRBJ2-5, with 8 bases that match TRBD1. The sequenced sample was naive CD4+ T cells from blood. For the CDR3, the DNA is TGTGCCAGCAGCTTAGCGGACAGGGCCGGGGCCCAGTACTTC. Its protein is CASSLADRAGAQYF.